This T cell receptor beta chain was identified in a study of cytomegalovirus exposure and HLA in healthy donors. CDR3 size: 15 residues. Germline CDR1 is MGHRA and CDR2 is YSYEKL. The V end was cut by 3 bases, the J end by 0 bases, with 11 bases between. A multiplex PCR was run with 60 Vbeta primers and 13 Jbeta primers. Per the authors' pipeline: Later work found 80 million to 85 million unique TCR beta chains, with some 11 million shared. Clones were sequenced by immunoSEQ multiplex PCR, and TCRdb holds only the in-frame ones, with some missing. The V and J calls and clone size are taken from that table; D and trimming were inferred from the DNA. Here the sample spans around 120,000 clones, around 73% being singletons. As to this clone: What it binds is unknown.

As for the donors, each was a healthy bone marrow donor. Study-wide points: An analysis done earlier found most TCR beta V segments productive about 87% or about 30% of the time. For cytomegalovirus status, the classifier reportedly gave diagnoses with high specificity and sensitivity.

What was sequenced was PBMCs. The chain joins TRBV4-1 to TRBJ1-1; D gene ambiguous. The TCR sequence derives from a woman aged 40-49 years in good health and CMV-seropositive. CDR3 coding DNA: TGCGCCAGCAGCCAGAGTTTGACATTGAACACTGAAGCTTTCTTT. Protein: CASSQSLTLNTEAFF.